This is a list of T cell receptor beta chains from one sample in a study of shared clonotypes between healthy human individuals. Assay used: immunoSEQ multiplex PCR; TCRdb lists only in-frame clones, some missing. The data hold roughly 640,000 clones, with more than 95% observed a single time. Material: naive CD4+ T cells sorted from blood. All receptors come from a woman younger than 45 in good health. CDR3s include the opening cysteine and the closing phenylalanine or tryptophan. A D gene is named only where the DNA matches it firmly. Not every row has a clone size; where given, it reads once, few, many or a size class.

TRBD1 TRBJ1-1 TRBV19 NA CASRTGFTEAFF TGTGCCAGCAGGACAGGGTTCACTGAAGCTTTCTTT
TRBD2 TRBJ2-1 TRBV27 NA CASRTLAGGRDEQFF TGTGCCAGCAGGACTCTAGCGGGAGGGCGGGATGAGCAGTTCTTC
TRBD2 TRBJ2-5 TRBV9 once CASSVDPSGRLQETQYF TGTGCCAGCAGCGTAGACCCTAGCGGGAGACTCCAAGAGACCCAGTACTTC
NA TRBJ1-1 TRBV6-1 NA CASRNPVTEAFF TGTGCCAGCAGGAACCCTGTAACTGAAGCTTTCTTT
TRBD2 TRBJ2-4 TRBV25-1 NA CASGAREGAKNIQYF TGTGCCAGCGGAGCGAGGGAGGGAGCCAAAAACATTCAGTACTTC
TRBD1 TRBJ2-7 TRBV27 NA CASSSRTGSEQYF TGTGCCAGCAGTTCCCGGACAGGGTCCGAGCAGTACTTC
NA TRBJ1-5 TRBV7-2 NA CASSLRGFVNQPQHF TGTGCCAGCAGCTTGAGGGGCTTTGTCAATCAGCCCCAGCATTTT
NA TRBJ2-7 TRBV5-1 NA CASSLDSGQPSSYEQYF TGCGCCAGCAGCTTAGATAGCGGCCAACCAAGCTCCTACGAGCAGTACTTC
NA TRBJ2-1 TRBV5-6 NA CASSMTGTTNEQFF TGTGCCAGCAGCATGACCGGGACCACCAATGAGCAGTTCTTC
TRBD2 TRBJ2-5 TRBV30 NA CAWNRLAGETQYF TGTGCCTGGAACCGACTAGCGGGAGAGACCCAGTACTTC
TRBD1 TRBJ2-2 TRBV7-2 NA CASRYRGAGELFF TGTGCCAGCAGGTACAGGGGGGCCGGGGAGCTGTTTTTT
NA TRBJ2-7 TRBV19 NA CASSTQTTGPGSYEQYF TGTGCCAGTAGTACCCAAACCACAGGGCCCGGCTCCTACGAGCAGTACTTC
TRBD2 TRBJ2-1 TRBV15 NA CATSRSRTSGSYNEQFF TGTGCCACCAGCAGATCCCGGACTAGCGGCTCCTACAATGAGCAGTTCTTC
TRBD2 TRBJ2-2 TRBV11-3 NA CASSAGLGATGELFF TGTGCCAGCAGCGCGGGACTAGGGGCCACCGGGGAGCTGTTTTTT
TRBD2 TRBJ2-5 TRBV28 NA CASSSGLAGGGQYF TGTGCCAGCAGTTCCGGACTAGCGGGAGGTGGGCAGTACTTC
NA TRBJ1-2 TRBV10-3 NA CAISEWPNYGYTF TGTGCCATCAGTGAGTGGCCTAACTATGGCTACACCTTC
TRBD2 TRBJ2-1 TRBV11-1 NA CASSLPTSGKDEQFF TGTGCCAGCAGCTTACCCACTAGCGGGAAGGATGAGCAGTTCTTC
NA TRBJ1-4 TRBV30 NA CAWSVGKYEKLFF TGTGCCTGGAGTGTAGGGAAATATGAAAAACTGTTTTTT
NA TRBJ1-4 TRBV11-1 NA CASSPKDSVGEKLFF TGTGCCAGCAGCCCAAAAGACAGCGTCGGTGAAAAACTGTTTTTT
NA TRBJ2-5 TRBV28 NA CASSPPSSRRHETQYF TGTGCCAGCAGCCCACCGAGTTCCCGAAGGCACGAGACCCAGTACTTC
TRBD2 TRBJ2-7 TRBV7-9 NA CASSPRSTSGRAYEQYF TGTGCCAGCAGCCCTCGCTCGACTAGCGGGAGGGCCTACGAGCAGTACTTC
NA TRBJ1-5 TRBV7-9 NA CASSFGDQPQHF TGTGCCAGCAGCTTTGGTGACCAGCCCCAGCATTTT
TRBD1 TRBJ2-3 TRBV10-1 NA CASSPTGYTQYF TGCGCCAGCAGTCCGACAGGGTATACGCAGTATTTT
TRBD2 TRBJ2-7 TRBV6-1 once CASSEQLGLAGAYEQYF TGTGCCAGCAGTGAGCAACTCGGACTAGCGGGAGCCTACGAGCAGTACTTC
NA TRBJ2-1 TRBV7-9 NA CASSLEYYNEQFF TGTGCCAGCAGCCTGGAGTATTACAATGAGCAGTTCTTC
NA TRBJ2-3 TRBV29-1 NA CSVARTVADTQYF TGCAGCGTTGCCAGGACAGTGGCAGATACGCAGTATTTT
NA TRBJ2-2 TRBV30 NA CAWPALGELFF TGTGCCTGGCCTGCCCTCGGGGAGCTGTTTTTT
NA TRBJ2-3 TRBV28 NA CASSPPGGFTDTQYF TGTGCCAGCAGTCCCCCCGGGGGATTCACAGATACGCAGTATTTT
NA TRBJ2-2 TRBV28 NA CASSSDNTGELFF TGTGCCAGCAGTTCAGATAACACCGGGGAGCTGTTTTTT
TRBD2 TRBJ2-1 TRBV11-2 NA CASSSRGLAESSYNEQFF TGTGCCAGCAGCTCGCGGGGACTAGCGGAGAGCTCCTACAATGAGCAGTTCTTC
TRBD2 TRBJ2-7 TRBV11-2 NA CASSLDLASGYEQYF TGTGCCAGCAGCTTAGATCTTGCTAGCGGCTACGAGCAGTACTTC
NA TRBJ2-1 TRBV19 NA CASSLKGGITYNEQFF TGTGCCAGTAGTCTAAAGGGCGGGATTACCTACAATGAGCAGTTCTTC
NA TRBJ2-3 TRBV18 NA CASSPRRTDTQYF TGTGCCAGCTCACCACGGCGCACAGATACGCAGTATTTT
TRBD2 TRBJ2-7 TRBV18 NA CASSPTGPRLAGVYEQYF TGTGCCAGCTCACCAACGGGTCCCCGGCTAGCGGGGGTTTACGAGCAGTACTTC
TRBD1 TRBJ1-1 TRBV2 once CASPVRGLNTEAFF TGTGCCAGCCCAGTTAGGGGGCTGAACACTGAAGCTTTCTTT
NA TRBJ1-1 TRBV28 NA CASSALPGRVNTEAFF TGTGCCAGCAGTGCCTTACCAGGTAGGGTGAACACTGAAGCTTTCTTT
TRBD1 TRBJ2-7 TRBV28 NA CALMGQGTYEQYF TGTGCCCTAATGGGACAGGGGACCTACGAGCAGTACTTC
TRBD2 TRBJ2-7 TRBV11-2 NA CASSPQGLADEQYF TGTGCCAGCAGCCCTCAGGGACTAGCGGACGAGCAGTACTTC
TRBD1 TRBJ2-3 TRBV23-1 NA CASSPGTGIDTDTQYF TGCGCCAGCAGTCCCGGGACAGGGATTGACACAGATACGCAGTATTTT
NA TRBJ2-2 TRBV7-9 NA CASSPRTNTGELFF TGTGCCAGCAGCCCACGGACTAACACCGGGGAGCTGTTTTTT
NA TRBJ2-2 TRBV28 NA CASSAGGAKSGELFF TGTGCCAGCAGCGCTGGGGGGGCTAAGTCCGGGGAGCTGTTTTTT
NA TRBJ2-5 TRBV28 NA CASSDRDPQETQYF TGTGCCAGCAGCGACCGGGATCCCCAAGAGACCCAGTACTTC
TRBD2 TRBJ2-2 TRBV7-9 NA CASKKLAGPTGELFF TGTGCCAGCAAGAAACTAGCGGGACCAACCGGGGAGCTGTTTTTT
NA TRBJ1-3 TRBV28 NA CASSFPLARTFSGNTIYF TGTGCCAGCAGTTTCCCGCTTGCGAGGACGTTCTCTGGAAACACCATATATTTT
TRBD2 TRBJ2-2 TRBV6-6 NA CASRGLAVNTGELFF TGTGCCAGCAGAGGACTAGCGGTGAACACCGGGGAGCTGTTTTTT
TRBD1 TRBJ2-2 TRBV5-5 NA CASSRWGQGNTGELFF TGTGCCAGCAGCAGGTGGGGACAGGGTAACACCGGGGAGCTGTTTTTT
TRBD2 TRBJ2-3 TRBV5-1 NA CASQPEGLGTDTQYF TGCGCCAGCCAACCCGAGGGACTAGGCACAGATACGCAGTATTTT
NA TRBJ1-2 TRBV27 NA CASSARGVFGGYTF TGTGCCAGCAGCGCTCGGGGGGTCTTTGGTGGCTACACCTTC
TRBD1 TRBJ2-7 TRBV7-9 NA CASSSWDRGSYEQYF TGTGCCAGCAGCTCCTGGGACAGGGGCTCCTACGAGCAGTACTTC
TRBD2 TRBJ2-2 TRBV28 NA CASSLPGTSGNTGELFF TGTGCCAGCAGTTTACCCGGGACTAGCGGGAACACCGGGGAGCTGTTTTTT
NA TRBJ2-7 TRBV6-1 NA CASSEATGWAREQYF TGTGCCAGCAGTGAAGCAACCGGTTGGGCTCGCGAGCAGTACTTC
NA TRBJ1-2 TRBV25-1 NA CASSVNSDGYTF TGTGCCAGCAGTGTGAACAGCGATGGCTACACCTTC